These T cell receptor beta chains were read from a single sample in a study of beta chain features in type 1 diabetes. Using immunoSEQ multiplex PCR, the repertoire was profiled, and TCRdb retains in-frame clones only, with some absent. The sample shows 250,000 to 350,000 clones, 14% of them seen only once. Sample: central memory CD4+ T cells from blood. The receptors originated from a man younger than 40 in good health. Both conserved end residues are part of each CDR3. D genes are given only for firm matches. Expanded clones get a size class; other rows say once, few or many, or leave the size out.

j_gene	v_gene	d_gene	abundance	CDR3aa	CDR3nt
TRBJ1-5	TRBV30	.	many	CAWREPAVSGNQPQHF	TGTGCCTGGAGAGAGCCAGCAGTCAGTGGCAATCAGCCCCAGCATTTT
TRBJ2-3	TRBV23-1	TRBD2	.	CASSQYRFYGTRGTDTQYF	TGCGCCAGCAGTCAATACCGGTTTTACGGGACTAGAGGCACAGATACGCAGTATTTT
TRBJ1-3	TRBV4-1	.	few	CASSLQPRNTIYF	TGCGCCAGCAGCCTACAGCCCAGAAACACCATATATTTT
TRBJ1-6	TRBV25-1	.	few	CASSEFSGRDNSPLHF	TGTGCCAGCAGTGAATTCTCGGGCAGGGATAATTCACCCCTCCACTTT
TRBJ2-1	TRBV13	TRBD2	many	CASSGGGWNEQFF	TGTGCCAGCAGCGGCGGGGGATGGAATGAGCAGTTCTTC
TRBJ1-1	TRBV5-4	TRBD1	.	CASSPPGQGKTEAFF	TGTGCCAGCAGTCCCCCGGGACAGGGGAAAACTGAAGCTTTCTTT
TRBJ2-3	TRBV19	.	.	CASSTSGDTQYF	TGTGCCAGTAGTACCTCAGGGGATACGCAGTATTTT
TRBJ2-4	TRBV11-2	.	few	CASSLQGFKNIQYF	TGTGCCAGCAGCTTACAGGGGTTCAAAAACATTCAGTACTTC
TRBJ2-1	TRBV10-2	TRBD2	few	CASNLAGPQFF	TGCGCCAGCAACCTAGCGGGACCGCAGTTCTTC
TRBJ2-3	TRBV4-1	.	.	CASSQDSAGRNTQYF	TGCGCCAGCAGCCAAGATTCAGCCGGTCGAAATACGCAGTATTTT
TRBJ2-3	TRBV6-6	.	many	CASSEIVTQYF	TGTGCCAGCAGTGAGATAGTTACGCAGTATTTT
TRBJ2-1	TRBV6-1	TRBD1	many	CASTEGGQGAREQFF	TGTGCCAGCACCGAAGGGGGCCAGGGGGCACGTGAGCAGTTCTTC
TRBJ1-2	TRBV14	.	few	CASSQLGGRSGYTF	TGTGCCAGCAGCCAACTGGGGGGGCGAAGCGGCTACACCTTC
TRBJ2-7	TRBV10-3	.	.	CASSEDPTGVRKHEQYF	TGTGCCAGCAGTGAAGACCCGACAGGAGTACGGAAGCACGAGCAGTACTTC
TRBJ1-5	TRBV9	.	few	CASSVEPDGNQPQHF	TGTGCCAGCAGCGTAGAGCCGGATGGCAATCAGCCCCAGCATTTT
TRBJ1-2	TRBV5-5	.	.	CASSLDSGSWRYGYTF	TGTGCCAGCAGCTTGGATTCAGGTTCATGGAGATATGGCTACACCTTC
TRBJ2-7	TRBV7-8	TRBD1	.	CASRTGTGQSEQYF	TGTGCCAGCAGGACCGGGACAGGGCAATCCGAGCAGTACTTC
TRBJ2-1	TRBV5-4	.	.	CASARGGSSYNEQFF	TGTGCCAGCGCCCGCGGAGGTTCCTCCTACAATGAGCAGTTCTTC
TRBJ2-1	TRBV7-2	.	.	CASSRDSSVADEQFF	TGTGCCAGCAGCCGGGACTCCTCTGTGGCGGATGAGCAGTTCTTC
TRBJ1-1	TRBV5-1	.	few	CASGEQGNTEAFF	TGCGCCAGTGGGGAACAGGGGAACACTGAAGCTTTCTTT
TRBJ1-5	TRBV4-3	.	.	CASSQTWGGAHQPQHF	TGCGCCAGCAGCCAAACCTGGGGTGGGGCCCATCAGCCCCAGCATTTT
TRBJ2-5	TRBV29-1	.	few	CSVSTSRGETQYF	TGCAGCGTTTCTACATCGAGAGGAGAGACCCAGTACTTC
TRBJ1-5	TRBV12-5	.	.	CASGLPSESQPQHF	TGTGCTAGTGGGTTGCCCAGTGAAAGTCAGCCCCAGCATTTT
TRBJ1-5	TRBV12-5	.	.	CASADTGSQPQHF	TGTGCTAGTGCCGACACAGGGTCTCAGCCCCAGCATTTT
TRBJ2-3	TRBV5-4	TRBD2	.	CASSPGLVPDTQYF	TGTGCCAGCAGCCCGGGACTAGTGCCAGATACGCAGTATTTT
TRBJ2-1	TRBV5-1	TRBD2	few	CASSFASGRINEQFF	TGCGCCAGCAGCTTCGCTAGCGGGAGAATCAATGAGCAGTTCTTC
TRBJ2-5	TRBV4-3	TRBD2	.	CASSPRAGIQETQYF	TGCGCCAGCAGCCCCAGAGCGGGGATCCAAGAGACCCAGTACTTC
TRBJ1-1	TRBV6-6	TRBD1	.	CASSSTGGAFF	TGTGCCAGCAGTTCCACAGGGGGAGCTTTCTTT
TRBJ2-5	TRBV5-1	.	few	CASSLGQGLLETQYF	TGCGCCAGCAGCTTGGGGCAGGGGCTTTTAGAGACCCAGTACTTC
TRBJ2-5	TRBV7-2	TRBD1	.	CASSPARDRGWETQYF	TGTGCCAGCAGCCCGGCCCGAGACAGGGGATGGGAGACCCAGTACTTC
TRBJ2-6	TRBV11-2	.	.	CASSLSPDSSFNVLTF	TGTGCCAGCAGCCTCTCCCCCGACAGCTCCTTCAACGTCCTGACTTTC
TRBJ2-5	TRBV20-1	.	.	CSAMQETQYF	TGCAGTGCTATGCAAGAGACCCAGTACTTC
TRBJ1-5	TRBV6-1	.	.	CASEKENGQPQHF	TGTGCATCCGAAAAGGAGAACGGTCAGCCCCAGCATTTT
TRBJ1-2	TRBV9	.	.	CASSVEQGYGYTF	TGTGCCAGCAGCGTAGAACAGGGCTATGGCTACACCTTC
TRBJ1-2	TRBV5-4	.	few	CASSWGQEMGYTF	TGTGCCAGCAGCTGGGGACAAGAAATGGGATACACCTTC
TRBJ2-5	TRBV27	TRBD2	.	CASIRLAGGQETQYF	TGTGCCAGCATTCGACTAGCGGGGGGCCAAGAGACCCAGTACTTC
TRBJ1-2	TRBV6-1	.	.	CASSASVGPVRYGYTF	TGTGCCAGCAGTGCATCGGTCGGACCGGTTCGCTATGGCTACACCTTC
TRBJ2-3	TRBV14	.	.	CASSPLGLFIDTQYF	TGTGCCAGCAGCCCTTTAGGTCTATTCATAGATACGCAGTATTTT
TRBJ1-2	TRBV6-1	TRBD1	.	CASSEGDRTHRGYTF	TGTGCCAGCAGTGAAGGGGACAGGACCCACCGTGGCTACACCTTC
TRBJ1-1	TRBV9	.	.	CASSVSSGSGGTEAFF	TGTGCCAGCAGCGTAAGTTCAGGGAGTGGGGGCACTGAAGCTTTCTTT
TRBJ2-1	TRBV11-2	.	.	CASKRDTSYNEQFF	TGTGCCAGCAAACGGGACACGTCCTACAATGAGCAGTTCTTC
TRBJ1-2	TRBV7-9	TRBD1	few	CASSLGEGARYGYTF	TGTGCCAGCAGCTTAGGGGAGGGGGCGCGGTATGGCTACACCTTC
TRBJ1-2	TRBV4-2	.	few	CASSQGDLRDGSNYGYTF	TGTGCCAGCAGCCAAGGTGATCTAAGGGACGGCTCTAACTATGGCTACACCTTC
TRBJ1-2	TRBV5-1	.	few	CASSDGRYGYTF	TGCGCCAGCAGCGACGGGCGCTATGGCTACACCTTC
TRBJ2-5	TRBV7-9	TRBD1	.	CASSLGQQGGETQYF	TGTGCCAGCAGCTTAGGGCAACAGGGGGGAGAGACCCAGTACTTC